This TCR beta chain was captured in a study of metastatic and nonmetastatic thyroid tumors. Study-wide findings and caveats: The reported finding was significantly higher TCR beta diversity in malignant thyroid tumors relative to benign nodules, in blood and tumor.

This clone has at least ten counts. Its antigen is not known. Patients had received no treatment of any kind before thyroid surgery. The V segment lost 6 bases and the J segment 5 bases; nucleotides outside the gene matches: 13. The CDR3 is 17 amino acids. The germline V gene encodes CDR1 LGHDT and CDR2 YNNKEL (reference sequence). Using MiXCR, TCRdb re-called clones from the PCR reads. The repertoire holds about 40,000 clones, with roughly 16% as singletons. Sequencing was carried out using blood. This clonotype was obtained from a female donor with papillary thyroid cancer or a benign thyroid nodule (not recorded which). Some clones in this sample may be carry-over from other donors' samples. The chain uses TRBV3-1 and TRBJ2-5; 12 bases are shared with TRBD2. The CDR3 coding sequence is TGTGCCAGCAGAGACCCTAGCGGGGGGGCCGGAGGTGAGACCCAGTACTTC. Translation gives CASRDPSGGAGGETQYF.